This is a list of T cell receptor beta chains from one sample in a study of control samples from healthy donors and cancer patients. Libraries were prepared by immunoSEQ multiplex PCR; TCRdb keeps only in-frame clonotypes and omits some of them. The sample consists of about 150,000 clones, about 93% of them appearing once. The source material was blood. These receptors were obtained from a woman younger than 45 in good health. The CDR3 runs from the conserved cysteine through the conserved F or W.

V	J	CDR3
TRBV7-6	TRBJ1-1	CASSLAQHGTGTEAFF
TRBV23-1	TRBJ2-2	CASSPDRVNTGELFF
TRBV4-1	TRBJ2-7	CASSQGRTEQYF
TRBV1	TRBJ2-1	CTSSRQSSGLYNEQFF
TRBV28	TRBJ2-1	CASSSPLGGRASNEQFF
TRBV5-1	TRBJ1-5	CASSLEGTSNQPQHF
TRBV28	TRBJ1-3	CASSSWTGKLGNTIYF
TRBV5-1	TRBJ2-5	CASSLRLAGAMSETQYF
TRBV27	TRBJ1-6	CASSPSTYNSPLHF
TRBV5-6	TRBJ2-5	CASSLGTGTQYF
TRBV12-3/TRBV12-4	TRBJ1-6	CASSQDRGSPLHF
TRBV18	TRBJ1-5	CASSGNSNQPQHF
TRBV5-6	TRBJ2-1	CASSLGDRYYNEQFF
TRBV5-1	TRBJ2-3	CASSPHGLGGTDTQYF
TRBV6-6	TRBJ2-1	CASSYQTSGRYNEQFF
TRBV27	TRBJ2-7	CASSSAGRYEQYF
TRBV7-9	TRBJ2-1	CASSPLGGEQFF
TRBV4-1	TRBJ2-3	CASSQDRGPTDTQYF